In its sample, the clone carrying this TCR beta chain was seen many times. Its antigen is not identified. This sample is part of a study of CD8+CD57+ T cells in acquired aplastic anemia. Looking at the study overall: Sorted cells (CD4+ and CD8+) yielded DNA amounts that averaged approximately 3.2 ug. General study results and limits: Sharing between patients and controls was observed for 25 to 30 CD8+ CDR3 sequences.

By flow cytometry, patients selected for sequencing had shown an expansion of CD8+CD57+ cells. Prior therapy had not been administered to any patient at the time of blood sampling. With 2 bases removed from V and 1 base from J, the gap between germline ends came to 14 bases. The CDR3 sequence is 16 residues long. Germline V lookup: CDR1 SNHLY, CDR2 FYNNEI. Profiles of TCR beta VDJ and CDR3 were generated from a genomic DNA template. TCRdb recomputed calls from the reads with MiXCR, one row per CDR3 protein. The data contain 75,000 to 100,000 distinct CDR3 sequences, about 63% of them singletons. The TCR sequence derives from a human donor with aplastic anemia. Sample: sorted CD4+, CD8+, or CD8+CD57+ T cells (not recorded which) from PBMCs. The rearrangement links TRBV2 to TRBJ1-1; possibly TRBD1 for D (5 bases). As DNA, the CDR3 is TGTGCCAGCAGTGAACAAGCCTTTGGACAGAACACTGAAGCTTTCTTT. The encoded protein is CASSEQAFGQNTEAFF.